This T cell receptor beta chain was sequenced in a study of blood T cell repertoires in COVID-19. V lost 4 bases, J lost 8 bases, and 10 bases stayed unmatched. Germline CDR1 and CDR2: SGHRS and YFSETQ. The CDR3 consists of 14 residues. Sequencing used immunoSEQ multiplex PCR; TCRdb keeps in-frame clones, though not all of them. Here the sample spans roughly 50,000 clones, more than 75% being singletons. V and J are TRBV5-1 and TRBJ1-1; 8 nucleotides line up with TRBD1. The sample consisted of peripheral blood. The source of this sequence is a human donor in a cohort sampled during active COVID-19. CDR3 nucleotides: TGCGCCAGCAGCCCGACAGGGGAGGGTTTAGAAGCTTTCTTT. Protein: CASSPTGEGLEAFF.